These 17 T cell receptor beta chains originate from one sample sequenced in a study of blood T cell repertoires in COVID-19. Generated by immunoSEQ multiplex PCR, the TCRdb table keeps only in-frame clones and is missing some. This sample has under 400,000 clones; around 87% occur once, and the top ten carry around 1.9%. The sequenced material came from PBMCs or T cells enriched from blood (not recorded which). The receptors here all came from a man aged 35 to 55 in a cohort exposed to, infected with or recovered from COVID-19 (not recorded which).

The chain recombines TRBV5-5 with TRBJ2-1; TRBD1 matches at 9 bases. CDR1 and CDR2 from the germline V gene are SGHKS and YYEKEE (reference sequence). The CDR3 spans 15 residues. The J segment lost 4 bases and the V segment lost 7 bases, leaving 9 bases of the junction unmatched. The CDR3 bases are TGTGCCAGCCAGACAGGGGGATCGGGTTACAATGAGCAGTTCTTC. Translation: CASQTGGSGYNEQFF.

The J gene is TRBJ1-4, the V gene TRBV2; D might be TRBD1 (6 bases). The CDR3 has 16 amino acids. V gave up 0 bases and J gave up 5 bases, with 13 bases separating them. Germline values: CDR1 SNHLY, CDR2 FYNNEI. Written as DNA, the CDR3 is TGTGCCAGCAGTGAAGCGGGGCCGGGACACAATGAAAAACTGTTTTTT. Translated, it gives CASSEAGPGHNEKLFF.

The chain links TRBV30 to TRBJ1-3, with D unresolved. The V gene lost 4 bases and the J gene lost 2 bases, with 9 bases spanning the gap. Germline CDR1 reads GTSNPN; CDR2 reads SVGIG (reference sequence). This CDR3 is 13 amino acids long. The CDR3, as DNA: TGTGCCTGGACCTGGAGGGCTGGAAACACCATATATTTT. Translating gives CAWTWRAGNTIYF.

This chain links TRBV30 with TRBJ2-1; TRBD1 aligns across 10 bases. The CDR3 consists of 13 residues. Germline CDR1 GTSNPN, CDR2 SVGIG (reference sequence). V was clipped by 2 bases and J by 9 bases; unmatched bases: 4. CDR3 DNA: TGTGCCTGGAGTACGACAGGGGGCGGTGAGCAGTTCTTC. Amino acids: CAWSTTGGGEQFF.

Only one count was recorded for this clone. V gene TRBV5-1 combines with J gene TRBJ2-3, with D unresolved. Trimming removed 3 bases from V and 1 base from J, with 9 bases in between. Germline V gene data show CDR1 as SGHRS and CDR2 as YFSETQ. This CDR3 is built from 14 residues. CDR3 DNA sequence: TGCGCCAGCAGCTCGGAACGGGGCACAGATACGCAGTATTTT. This sequence encodes CASSSERGTDTQYF.

The chain combines TRBV7-9 with TRBJ1-3; D not certain. Deletions cut 5 bases from V and 0 bases from J, with 14 bases between. The CDR3 consists of 16 residues. Germline assignment: CDR1 SEHNR and CDR2 FQNEAQ (reference sequence). CDR3 coding DNA: TGTGCCAGCAGCCTAGTGGCGGCATACTCTGGAAACACCATATATTTT. This translates into CASSLVAAYSGNTIYF.

The rearrangement links TRBV24-1 to TRBJ1-1, with 7 bases lining up with TRBD1. Germline V gene data show CDR1 as KGHDR and CDR2 as SFDVKD. V lost 4 bases, J lost 11 bases, and 9 bases stayed unmatched. This CDR3 comprises 13 residues. The CDR3 sequence is CATSDRTGVRAFF. CDR3 bases: TGTGCCACCAGTGACCGCACAGGGGTTCGTGCTTTCTTT.

The chain links TRBV11-3 to TRBJ2-3; TRBD2 matches at 12 bases. The V gene end was trimmed by 1 base and the J gene end by 5 bases; junction bases not matched to a gene: 4. Germline CDR1 and CDR2: SGHNT and YENEEA. The CDR3 has 16 amino acids. CDR3 protein: CASSLGLAGAIDTQYF. The DNA of the CDR3 is TGTGCCAGCAGCTTAGGACTAGCGGGAGCAATAGATACGCAGTATTTT.

The V call is TRBV18, the J call TRBJ1-2; tentatively, D is TRBD1 (5 bases). The V gene's germline CDR1 is KGHSH and CDR2 LQKENI. The CDR3 is made up of 14 amino acids. V was cut by 3 bases and J by 2 bases, with 10 bases left in between. CDR3 loop: CASSPAGWNYGYTF. The CDR3 coding sequence is TGTGCCAGCTCACCCGCAGGGTGGAACTATGGCTACACCTTC.

The chain is built from TRBV5-1 and TRBJ2-7, with D perhaps matching TRBD1 (5 bases). Looked up from germline, CDR1 is SGHRS and CDR2 is YFSETQ. This CDR3 is 15 amino acids long. Trimming took 0 bases from V and 5 from J, leaving 15 bases between them. CDR3 region: CASSLESRVGNEQYF. The CDR3 nucleotides read TGCGCCAGCAGCTTGGAATCCAGGGTGGGGAACGAGCAGTACTTC.

The genes are TRBV28 and TRBJ1-6; the match to TRBD1 covers 12 bases. J was trimmed by 6 bases and V by 4 bases; bases with no gene match: 7. CDR1 MDHEN and CDR2 SYDVKM come from the germline V gene. The CDR3 runs 17 residues. The CDR3 nucleotides are TGTGCCAGCAGTTCACCGGGACAGGGGGCCAGTAATTCACCCCTCCACTTT. Translating it yields CASSSPGQGASNSPLHF.

This clone came up a few times. CDR3 DNA sequence: TGTGCCAGCAGGGGAGCGGTCTACAATGAGCAGTTCTTC. Amino acids: CASRGAVYNEQFF. The chain has TRBV11-2 and TRBJ2-1; D perhaps matches TRBD2 (5 bases). Germline V CDR1 and CDR2: SGHAT, FQNNGV. V lost 6 bases and J lost 3, with 9 bases in between. CDR3 length equals 13 residues.

The V and J genes are TRBV9 and TRBJ2-2, with D tentatively TRBD2 (6 bases). The CDR3 runs 16 residues. The germline V gene encodes CDR1 SGDLS and CDR2 YYNGEE. Trimming removed 0 bases from V and 4 bases from J, with 13 bases in between. The DNA of the CDR3 is TGTGCCAGCAGCGTAGCGGGAGAAGGAGGCACCGGGGAGCTGTTTTTT. This sequence encodes CASSVAGEGGTGELFF.

This chain joins TRBV3-1 (or the pseudogene TRBV3-2) and TRBJ2-1; the match to TRBD2 covers 9 bases. The CDR3 totals 14 residues. The V segment lost 2 bases and the J segment 9 bases; nucleotides outside the gene matches: 5. Germline CDR1 reads LGHDT; CDR2 reads YNNKEL (reference sequence). Here the CDR3 reads CASSQRGLAIEQFF. In DNA, the CDR3 is TGTGCCAGCAGCCAAAGGGGACTAGCAATTGAGCAGTTCTTC.

The chain uses TRBV9 and TRBJ1-1; 10 bases fit TRBD1. This CDR3 has 16 amino acids. Germline lookup yields CDR1 SGDLS and CDR2 YYNGEE. V was pared by 0 bases and J by 6 bases, with 8 bases of the junction left unmatched. The CDR3: CASSVGRGQGESEAFF. In nucleotides, the CDR3 is TGTGCCAGCAGCGTAGGCCGTGGACAGGGGGAATCTGAAGCTTTCTTT.

The rearrangement joins TRBV6-1 to TRBJ1-5, with 7 bases that match TRBD1. Germline V gives CDR1 MNHNS, CDR2 SASEGT. This CDR3 spans 15 amino acids. Trimming cost V 1 base and J 4 bases; bases outside gene matches: 4. DNA for the CDR3: TGTGCCAGCAGTGAAGATAAGGACAGGAATCAGCCCCAGCATTTT. Translating it yields CASSEDKDRNQPQHF.

The chain links TRBV7-9 to TRBJ2-1; D ambiguous. Germline loops: CDR1 SEHNR, CDR2 FQNEAQ (reference sequence). CDR3 length: 13 amino acids. Trimming took 3 bases from V and 9 from J, leaving 12 bases between them. The CDR3 region has the DNA TGTGCCAGCAGCTTCCTAGTGCGCGGTGAGCAGTTCTTC. Translated: CASSFLVRGEQFF.